The 20 T cell receptor beta chains listed next were all sequenced from one sample in a study of cytomegalovirus exposure and HLA in healthy donors. With 60 Vbeta and 13 Jbeta primers, the PCR was carried out. Assay used: immunoSEQ multiplex PCR; TCRdb lists only in-frame clones, some missing. The data show over 100,000 clones, with roughly 79% seen just once and more than 2% held by the top ten. Sequencing used PBMCs. The receptors originated from a woman aged 25 to 39 in good health and CMV-seronegative.

V is TRBV29-1 and J is TRBJ2-1, with 9 bases matching TRBD1. The germline V gene encodes CDR1 SQVTM and CDR2 ANQGSEA. Trimming at V came to 5 bases and at J to 6 bases, leaving 8 bases not matched to a gene. The CDR3 consists of 14 residues. The CDR3, as DNA: TGCAGCGTTTACGGACAGGGGCACGGCAATGAGCAGTTCTTC. This gives the protein CSVYGQGHGNEQFF.

V gene TRBV14 combines with J gene TRBJ2-1; D not certain. Germline V gene data show CDR1 as SGHDN and CDR2 as FVKESK. The CDR3 runs 16 residues. Trimming took 2 bases from V and 9 from J, leaving 20 bases between them. CDR3 in amino acids: CASSQTALPLVPEQFF. The CDR3, as DNA: TGTGCCAGCAGCCAAACAGCCCTGCCCCTTGTACCTGAGCAGTTCTTC.

The chain links TRBV19 to TRBJ2-7; D is perhaps TRBD1 (5 bases). In germline, CDR1 is LNHDA, CDR2 SQIVND (reference sequence). The length of the CDR3 is 13 residues. V lost 9 bases and J 10 bases, leaving 22 bases between the germline ends. CDR3 sequence: CASSPRGPLEQYF. DNA of the CDR3: TGTGCCAGCTCCCCAAGGGGCCCATTGGAACAGTACTTC.

The rearrangement uses TRBV6-4 and TRBJ2-1; 8 positions agree with TRBD2. V shed 3 bases and J 7 bases; nucleotides not matched to a gene: 8. This CDR3 is built from 15 residues. In germline, CDR1 is MRHNA, CDR2 SNTAGT. For the CDR3, the DNA is TGTGCCAGCAGTGAAATAGCGGGACCGGGTAATGAGCAGTTCTTC. Residues: CASSEIAGPGNEQFF.

This chain uses TRBV19 with TRBJ2-4, with D tentatively TRBD1 (5 bases). The CDR3 loop spans 18 amino acids. The V end lost 2 bases, the J end lost 0 bases, and 17 bases lay between the germline ends. Germline V gene sequence: CDR1 LNHDA, CDR2 SQIVND (reference sequence). The CDR3 DNA reads TGTGCCAGTAGTATAAGTGTCAGGGTTACAGTAGCCAAAAACATTCAGTACTTC. Residues: CASSISVRVTVAKNIQYF. Full variable domain (missing parts from reference TRBV19 and TRBJ2-4): DGGITQSPKYLFRKEGQNVTLSCEQNLNHDAMYWYRQDPGQGLRLIYYSQIVNDFQKGDIAEGYSVSREKKESFPLTVTSAQKNPTAFYLCASSISVRVTVAKNIQYFGAGTRLSVL.

This chain connects TRBV19 to TRBJ1-1; a weak D match, TRBD1 (5 bases). The CDR3 runs 15 residues. Trimming cost V 9 bases and J 5 bases, with 22 bases left between them. CDR1 is LNHDA and CDR2 is SQIVND in the germline V gene (reference sequence). CDR3 loop: CASNIGTRGSTEAFF. The CDR3 DNA reads TGTGCCAGCAACATAGGGACCCGGGGGTCGACTGAAGCTTTCTTT.

The chain links TRBV2 to TRBJ2-1; 8 nucleotides agree with TRBD1. Trimming at V came to 9 bases and at J to 9 bases, leaving 10 bases not matched to a gene. This CDR3 has 13 amino acids. The germline CDR1 and CDR2 sequences are SNHLY and FYNNEI. The CDR3 loop is CASRWNRGTEQFF. The CDR3, as DNA: TGTGCCAGTCGATGGAACAGGGGGACTGAGCAGTTCTTC.

In this sample, this clone turned up a few times. The chain couples TRBV27 to TRBJ2-2; 10 nucleotides align to TRBD2. Trimming removed 8 bases from V and 4 bases from J; junction bases left unmatched: 7. The CDR3 totals 15 residues. Germline assignment: CDR1 MNHEY and CDR2 SMNVEV (reference sequence). Here the CDR3 reads CASRPSGSFTGELFF. As DNA, the CDR3 is TGTGCCAGCCGTCCTAGCGGGAGTTTCACCGGGGAGCTGTTTTTT.

The chain combines TRBV6-1 with TRBJ1-2; D may be TRBD1 (6 bases). V lost 2 bases and J lost 0, with 13 bases in between. Germline CDR1 and CDR2: MNHNS and SASEGT. The CDR3 contains 16 residues. CDR3 nucleotides: TGTGCCAGCAGTGAATATGGGGCAGGGGCTAACTATGGCTACACCTTC. Translated: CASSEYGAGANYGYTF.

The chain carries TRBV7-2 and TRBJ2-7, with a possible D match to TRBD2 (5 bases). The CDR3 covers 12 residues. Trimming stripped 5 bases from V and 3 bases from J, with 8 bases between. Germline-derived CDR1 and CDR2 are SGHTA and FQGNSA. The CDR3 reads CASSQDFYEQYF. CDR3 nucleotide sequence: TGTGCCAGCAGCCAGGACTTCTACGAGCAGTACTTC.

The genes are TRBV11-2 and TRBJ2-5, with 11 bases lining up with TRBD2. Matching the DNA end better, TRBJ2-7 makes the J call doubtful. The length of the CDR3 is 15 residues. Germline CDR1 reads SGHAT; CDR2 reads FQNNGV. Here the CDR3 DNA reads TGTGCCAGCAGCTGGGGACTAGCGGCAAATTACGAGCAGTACTTC. Protein product: CASSWGLAANYEQYF.

The rearrangement links TRBV10-1 to TRBJ1-2; D gene unclear. V was trimmed by 2 bases and J by 4 bases, leaving 11 bases between them. The germline V gene has CDR1 WNHNN and CDR2 SYGVQD (reference sequence). The CDR3 is made up of 14 amino acids. The CDR3 loop reads CASSETGSAYGYTF. The CDR3 DNA reads as TGCGCCAGCAGTGAGACGGGGTCGGCCTATGGCTACACCTTC.

The chain has TRBV2 and TRBJ2-5; 7 bases map to TRBD1. With 3 bases clipped from V and 5 bases from J, the junction kept 3 bases outside the gene matches. The germline V gene encodes CDR1 SNHLY and CDR2 FYNNEI. The CDR3 length is 13 residues. CDR3 nucleotide sequence: TGTGCCAGCAGTGATACAGGGGTGGAGACCCAGTACTTC. Protein: CASSDTGVETQYF.

This clone appeared a few times. V is TRBV9 and J is TRBJ2-1; the match to TRBD1 covers 9 bases. CDR1 is SGDLS, CDR2 YYNGEE, per germline. The length of the CDR3 is 15 residues. The V and J ends lost 0 bases and 7 bases, in that order; junction bases with no gene match: 5. CDR3 in amino acids: CASSVGQGGRNEQFF. The CDR3 nucleotides read TGTGCCAGCAGCGTAGGACAGGGGGGTAGAAATGAGCAGTTCTTC. Supplemented by reference TRBV9 and TRBJ2-1, the full variable domain reads DSGVTQTPKHLITATGQRVTLRCSPRSGDLSVYWYQQSLDQGLQFLIQYYNGEERAKGNILERFSAQQFPDLHSELNLSSLELGDSALYFCASSVGQGGRNEQFFGPGTRLTVL.

V is TRBV19 and J is TRBJ2-7, with 8 bases fitting TRBD2. This CDR3 has 16 amino acids. In germline, CDR1 is LNHDA, CDR2 SQIVND (reference sequence). The V and J ends lost 1 base and 1 base, in that order; junction bases with no gene match: 6. For the CDR3, the DNA is TGTGCCAGTAGTATAGTTGGCGGGAGGATGTCCTACGAGCAGTACTTC. Its protein is CASSIVGGRMSYEQYF.

DNA for the CDR3: TGTGCCAGCAGCTTAGAAGGTTCGAGGGAGCAGTTCTTC. Translating it yields CASSLEGSREQFF. The rearrangement links TRBV7-6 to TRBJ2-1; D ambiguous. Germline V CDR1 and CDR2: SGHVS, FNYEAQ. The CDR3 runs 13 residues. V dropped 1 base and J dropped 10 bases, with 11 bases sitting between them.

The rearrangement uses TRBV7-8 and TRBJ1-2, with D tentatively TRBD1 (5 bases). There are 15 residues in the CDR3. V lost 3 bases and J 8 bases, leaving 19 bases between the germline ends. Germline V gene data show CDR1 as SGHVS and CDR2 as FQNEAQ. CDR3 sequence: CASSFGGMRGLGYTF. The CDR3 nucleotides are TGTGCCAGCAGCTTCGGGGGTATGCGGGGTTTAGGCTACACCTTC.

The chain is built from TRBV4-1 and TRBJ2-2; no firm D call. The V end was cut by 1 base, the J end by 1 base, with 4 bases between. The CDR3 runs 14 residues. CDR1 MGHRA and CDR2 YSYEKL come from the germline V gene. The CDR3 loop reads CASSQGQNTGELFF. In DNA, the CDR3 is TGCGCCAGCAGCCAAGGACAGAACACCGGGGAGCTGTTTTTT.

The J gene is TRBJ2-7, the V gene TRBV10-3, with 8 bases lining up with TRBD2. Germline V gene data show CDR1 as ENHRY and CDR2 as SYGVKD. V shed 10 bases and J 3 bases; nucleotides not matched to a gene: 11. The CDR3 length is 14 residues. The CDR3 coding sequence is TGTGCCAGTAACCCCTATCGGGAGGGCTACGAGCAGTACTTC. This translates into CASNPYREGYEQYF.

The chain has TRBV7-9 and TRBJ2-6; D might be TRBD2 (6 bases). Trimming stripped 1 base from V and 0 bases from J, with 13 bases between. The CDR3 is 18 residues long. Germline CDR1 reads SEHNR; CDR2 reads FQNEAQ (reference sequence). The chain's CDR3 is CASSLVGTPSSGANVLTF. The DNA of the CDR3 is TGTGCCAGCAGCTTAGTGGGGACTCCAAGCTCTGGGGCCAACGTCCTGACTTTC.